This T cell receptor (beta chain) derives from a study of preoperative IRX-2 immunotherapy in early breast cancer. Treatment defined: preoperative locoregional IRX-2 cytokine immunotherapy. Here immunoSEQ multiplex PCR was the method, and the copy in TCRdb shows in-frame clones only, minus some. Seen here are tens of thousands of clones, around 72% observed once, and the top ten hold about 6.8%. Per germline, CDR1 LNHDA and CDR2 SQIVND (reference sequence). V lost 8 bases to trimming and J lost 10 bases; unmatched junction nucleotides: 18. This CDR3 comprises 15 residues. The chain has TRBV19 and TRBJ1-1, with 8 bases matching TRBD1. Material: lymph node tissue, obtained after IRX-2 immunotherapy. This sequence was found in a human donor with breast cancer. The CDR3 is CASVNFGQGWVRAFF. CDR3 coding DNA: TGTGCCAGTGTCAACTTCGGACAGGGCTGGGTTAGAGCTTTCTTT.